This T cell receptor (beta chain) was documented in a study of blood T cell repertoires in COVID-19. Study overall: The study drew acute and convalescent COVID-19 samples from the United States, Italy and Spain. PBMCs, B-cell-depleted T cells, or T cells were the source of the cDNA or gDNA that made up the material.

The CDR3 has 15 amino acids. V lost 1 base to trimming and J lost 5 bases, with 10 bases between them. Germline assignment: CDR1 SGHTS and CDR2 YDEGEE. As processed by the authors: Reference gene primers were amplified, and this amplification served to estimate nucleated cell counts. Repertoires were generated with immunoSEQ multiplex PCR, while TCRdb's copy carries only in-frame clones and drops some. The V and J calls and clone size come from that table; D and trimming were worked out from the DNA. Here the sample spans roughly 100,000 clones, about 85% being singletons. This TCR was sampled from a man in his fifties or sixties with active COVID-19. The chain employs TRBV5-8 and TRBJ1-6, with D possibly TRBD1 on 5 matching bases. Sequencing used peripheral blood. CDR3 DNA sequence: TGTGCCAGCAGCTTGTCAGGGAGGCATAATTCACCCCTCCACTTT. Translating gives CASSLSGRHNSPLHF.